The clone carrying this TCR beta chain was recorded at least ten times. What it binds is not known. TCRdb ran MiXCR on the 5' RACE reads and lists one entry per CDR3 protein. The sample lists roughly 130,000 distinct CDR3 sequences, 15% to 20% occurring once. Germline V gene lookup returns CDR1 SGHTA and CDR2 FQGNSA. This CDR3 region has 18 residues. Trimming took 1 base from V and 9 from J; bases not matched to a gene: 17. The sample comes from a study of T-cell memory formation after mild COVID-19. Broader study findings: Contracting CD4+ clones sat mainly in CM and EM; CD8+ in EMRA. CD4+ bias marked clones expanding day 15 to 37, unlike balanced contracting clones.

The chain employs TRBV7-2 and TRBJ2-7, with 11 bases identical to TRBD2. The source material was PBMCs or a T cell subset sorted from them (not recorded which). The origin of this receptor is a man younger than 30 who had mild COVID-19 (a few samples of this study predate the infection). Cell type and time point are not known. CDR3 amino acids: CASSLVLGIGSGGAAQYF. CDR3 nucleotides: TGTGCCAGCAGCTTAGTTCTCGGGATTGGTAGCGGGGGGGCCGCGCAGTACTTC.